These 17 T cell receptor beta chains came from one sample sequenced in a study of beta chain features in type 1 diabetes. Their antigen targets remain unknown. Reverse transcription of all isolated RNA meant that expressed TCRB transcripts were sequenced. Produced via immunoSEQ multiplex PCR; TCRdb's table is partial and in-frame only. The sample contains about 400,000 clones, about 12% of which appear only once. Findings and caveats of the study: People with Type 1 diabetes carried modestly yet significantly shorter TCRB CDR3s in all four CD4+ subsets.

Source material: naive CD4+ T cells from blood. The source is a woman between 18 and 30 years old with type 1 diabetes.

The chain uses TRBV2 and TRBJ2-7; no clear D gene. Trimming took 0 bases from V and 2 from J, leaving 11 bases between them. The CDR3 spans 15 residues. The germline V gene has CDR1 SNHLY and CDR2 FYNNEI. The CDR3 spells CASSEARTTPYEQYF. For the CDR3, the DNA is TGTGCCAGCAGTGAAGCGCGCACCACCCCCTACGAGCAGTACTTC. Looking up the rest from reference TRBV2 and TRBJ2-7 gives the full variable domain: EPEVTQTPSHQVTQMGQEVILRCVPISNHLYFYWYRQILGQKVEFLVSFYNNEISEKSEIFDDQFSVERPDGSNFTLKIRSTKLEDSAMYFCASSEARTTPYEQYFGPGTRLTVT.

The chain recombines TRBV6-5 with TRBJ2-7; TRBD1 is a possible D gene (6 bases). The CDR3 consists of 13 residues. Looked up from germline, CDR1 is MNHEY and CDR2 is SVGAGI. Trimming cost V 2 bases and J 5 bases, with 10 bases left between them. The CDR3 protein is CASSYIQGHEQYF. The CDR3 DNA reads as TGTGCCAGCAGTTACATACAGGGCCACGAGCAGTACTTC.

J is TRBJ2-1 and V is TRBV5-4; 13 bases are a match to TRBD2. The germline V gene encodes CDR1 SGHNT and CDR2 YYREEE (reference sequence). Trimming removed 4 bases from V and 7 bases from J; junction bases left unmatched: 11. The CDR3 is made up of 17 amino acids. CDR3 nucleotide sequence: TGTGCCAGCAGCCAGGCTCCGGGACTAGCGGGGTGGAATGAGCAGTTCTTC. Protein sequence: CASSQAPGLAGWNEQFF.

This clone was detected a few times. CDR3 region: CAISELGTGGSEQYF. CDR3 DNA sequence: TGTGCCATCAGTGAGTTGGGGACAGGGGGCTCCGAGCAGTACTTC. The J gene is TRBJ2-7, the V gene TRBV10-3; 12 nucleotides agree with TRBD1. The V gene's germline CDR1 is ENHRY and CDR2 SYGVKD. V was pared by 1 base and J by 6 bases, with 4 bases of the junction left unmatched. The CDR3 length is 15 residues.

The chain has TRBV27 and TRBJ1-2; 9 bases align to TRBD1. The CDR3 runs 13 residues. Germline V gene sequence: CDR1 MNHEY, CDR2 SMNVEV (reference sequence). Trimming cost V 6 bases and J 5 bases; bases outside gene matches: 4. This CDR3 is CASRGQGPYGYTF. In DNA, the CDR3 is TGTGCCAGCAGAGGACAGGGGCCTTATGGCTACACCTTC.

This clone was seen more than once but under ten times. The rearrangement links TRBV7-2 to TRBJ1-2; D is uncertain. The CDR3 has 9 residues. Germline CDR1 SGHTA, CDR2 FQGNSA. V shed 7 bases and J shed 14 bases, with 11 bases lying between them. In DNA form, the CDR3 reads TGTGCCAGCACCCTAACCGATACCTTC. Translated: CASTLTDTF.

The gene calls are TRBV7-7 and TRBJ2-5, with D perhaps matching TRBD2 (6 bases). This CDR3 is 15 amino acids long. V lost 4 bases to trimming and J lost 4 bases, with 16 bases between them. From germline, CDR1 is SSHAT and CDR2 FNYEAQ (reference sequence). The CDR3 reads CASSSYLASVETQYF. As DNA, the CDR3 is TGTGCCAGCAGCTCCTACCTAGCGTCCGTAGAGACCCAGTACTTC.

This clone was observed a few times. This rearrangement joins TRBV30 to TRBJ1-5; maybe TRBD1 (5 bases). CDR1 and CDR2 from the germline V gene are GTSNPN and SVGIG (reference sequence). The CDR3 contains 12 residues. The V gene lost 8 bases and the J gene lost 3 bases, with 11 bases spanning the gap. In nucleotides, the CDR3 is TGTGCCGGCGGGGCATACAATCAGCCCCAGCATTTT. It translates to CAGGAYNQPQHF.

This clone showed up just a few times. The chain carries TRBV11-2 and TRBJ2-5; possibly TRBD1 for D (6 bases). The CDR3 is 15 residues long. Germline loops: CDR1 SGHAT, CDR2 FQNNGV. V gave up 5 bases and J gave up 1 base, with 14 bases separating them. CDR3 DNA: TGTGCCAGCAGCCCGCGGCGACAGGTCCAAGAGACCCAGTACTTC. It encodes CASSPRRQVQETQYF.

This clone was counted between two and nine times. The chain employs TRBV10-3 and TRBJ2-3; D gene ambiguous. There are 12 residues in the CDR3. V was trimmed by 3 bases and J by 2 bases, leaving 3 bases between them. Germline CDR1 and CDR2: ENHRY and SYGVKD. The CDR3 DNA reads TGTGCCATCAGTGACTACACAGATACGCAGTATTTT. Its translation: CAISDYTDTQYF.

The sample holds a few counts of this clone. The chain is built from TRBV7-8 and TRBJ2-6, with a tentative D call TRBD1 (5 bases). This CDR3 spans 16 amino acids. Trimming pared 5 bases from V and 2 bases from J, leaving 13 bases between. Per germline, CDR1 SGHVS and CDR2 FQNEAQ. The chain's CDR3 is CASSQTRVAGANVLTF. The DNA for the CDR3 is TGTGCCAGCAGCCAAACCAGGGTAGCTGGGGCCAACGTCCTGACTTTC.

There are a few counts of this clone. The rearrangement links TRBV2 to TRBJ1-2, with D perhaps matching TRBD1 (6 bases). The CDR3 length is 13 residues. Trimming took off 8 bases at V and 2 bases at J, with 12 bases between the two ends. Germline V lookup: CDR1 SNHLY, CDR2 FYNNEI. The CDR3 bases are TGTGCCAGCGTAGACAGGAACAACTATGGCTACACCTTC. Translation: CASVDRNNYGYTF. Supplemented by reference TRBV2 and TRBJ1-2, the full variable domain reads EPEVTQTPSHQVTQMGQEVILRCVPISNHLYFYWYRQILGQKVEFLVSFYNNEISEKSEIFDDQFSVERPDGSNFTLKIRSTKLEDSAMYFCASVDRNNYGYTFGSGTRLTVV.

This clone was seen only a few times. The CDR3 loop is CASSLDRGLAKNIQYF. The CDR3 DNA follows: TGTGCCAGCAGCTTAGACAGGGGGTTAGCCAAAAACATTCAGTACTTC. The V gene is TRBV11-2, the J gene TRBJ2-4; 7 bases are shared with TRBD1. CDR1 is SGHAT and CDR2 is FQNNGV in the germline V gene. With 0 bases clipped from V and 0 bases from J, the junction kept 2 bases outside the gene matches. CDR3 length equals 16 residues.

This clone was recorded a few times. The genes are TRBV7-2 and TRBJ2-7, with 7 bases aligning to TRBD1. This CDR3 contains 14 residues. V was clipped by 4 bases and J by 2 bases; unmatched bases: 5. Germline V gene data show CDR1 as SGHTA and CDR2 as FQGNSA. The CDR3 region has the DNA TGTGCCAGCAGCTCTGGACAGGAGCCCTACGAGCAGTACTTC. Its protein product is CASSSGQEPYEQYF.

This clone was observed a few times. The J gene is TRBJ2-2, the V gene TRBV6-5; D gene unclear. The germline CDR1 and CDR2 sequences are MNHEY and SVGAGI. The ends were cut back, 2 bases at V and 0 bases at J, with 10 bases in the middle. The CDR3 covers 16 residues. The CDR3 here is CASSYGPGANTGELFF. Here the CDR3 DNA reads TGTGCCAGCAGTTACGGTCCCGGAGCGAACACCGGGGAGCTGTTTTTT.

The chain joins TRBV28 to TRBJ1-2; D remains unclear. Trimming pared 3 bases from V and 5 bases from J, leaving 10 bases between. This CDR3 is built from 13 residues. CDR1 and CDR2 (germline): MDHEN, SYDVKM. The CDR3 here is CASSLLVEYGYTF. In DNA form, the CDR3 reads TGTGCCAGCAGTTTGCTGGTAGAGTATGGCTACACCTTC.

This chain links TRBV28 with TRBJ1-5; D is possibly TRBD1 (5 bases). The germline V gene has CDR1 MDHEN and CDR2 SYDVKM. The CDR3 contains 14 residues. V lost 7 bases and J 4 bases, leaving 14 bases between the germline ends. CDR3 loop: CASTGRVVNQPQHF. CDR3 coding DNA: TGTGCCAGCACGGGCAGGGTAGTGAATCAGCCCCAGCATTTT.